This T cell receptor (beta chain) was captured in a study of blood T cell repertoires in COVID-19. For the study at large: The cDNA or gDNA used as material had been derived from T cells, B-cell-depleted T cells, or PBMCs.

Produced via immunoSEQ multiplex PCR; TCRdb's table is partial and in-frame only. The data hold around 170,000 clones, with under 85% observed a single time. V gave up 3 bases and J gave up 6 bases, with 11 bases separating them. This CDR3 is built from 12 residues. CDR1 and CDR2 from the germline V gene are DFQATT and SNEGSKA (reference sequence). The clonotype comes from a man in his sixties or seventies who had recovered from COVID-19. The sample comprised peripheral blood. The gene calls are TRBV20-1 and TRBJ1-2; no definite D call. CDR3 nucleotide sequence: TGCAGTGCTAGTAGTGGGAGTAATGGCTACACCTTC. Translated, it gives CSASSGSNGYTF.